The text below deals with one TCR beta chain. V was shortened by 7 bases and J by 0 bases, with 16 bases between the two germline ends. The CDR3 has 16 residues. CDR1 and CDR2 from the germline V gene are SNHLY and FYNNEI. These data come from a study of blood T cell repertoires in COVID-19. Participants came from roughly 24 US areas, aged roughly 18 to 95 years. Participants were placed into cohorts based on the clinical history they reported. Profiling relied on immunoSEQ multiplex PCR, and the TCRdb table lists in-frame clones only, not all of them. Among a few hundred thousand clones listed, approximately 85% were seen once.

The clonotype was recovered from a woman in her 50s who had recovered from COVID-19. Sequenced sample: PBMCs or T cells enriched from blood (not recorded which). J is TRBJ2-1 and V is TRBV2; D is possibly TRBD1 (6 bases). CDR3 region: CASNLDRTSSYNEQFF. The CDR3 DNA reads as TGTGCCAGCAATCTGGACAGAACGAGCTCCTACAATGAGCAGTTCTTC.